This T cell receptor beta chain was sequenced during a study of T cells in Graves' hyperthyroidism and ophthalmopathy. About the study: Specimen type is peripheral blood, collected at initial diagnosis prior to any treatment. Findings and limits, study-wide: In the blood, most expanded thyroid clonotypes above 0.001 appeared as well. Prediction of ophthalmopathy progression came a median around 6 months pre-onset.

This clonotype was recorded a few times. Its antigen is unidentified. V lost 0 bases, J lost 4 bases, and 10 bases lay in between. Germline values: CDR1 SGHRS, CDR2 YFSETQ. The CDR3 consists of 14 residues. From RNA transcripts, TCR beta CDR3 regions were amplified. Initially, a first-round RT-PCR of the TCR CDR3 employed the HTBI primer set. Via MiXCR, TCRdb re-called the multiplex PCR reads, giving one row per CDR3 protein. Among more than 450,000 distinct CDR3 sequences, 15% to 20% were seen once, and the ten largest hold around 50%. PBMCs stemmed from around 9.3 ml fresh peripheral blood. This clonotype was sampled from a man aged 40-49 years with Graves' ophthalmopathy. The sequenced sample consisted of blood. The chain is built from TRBV5-1 and TRBJ1-2; D might be TRBD1 (5 bases). Written as DNA, the CDR3 is TGCGCCAGCAGCTTGGTACCAGGGATCTATGGCTACACCTTC. This sequence encodes CASSLVPGIYGYTF.